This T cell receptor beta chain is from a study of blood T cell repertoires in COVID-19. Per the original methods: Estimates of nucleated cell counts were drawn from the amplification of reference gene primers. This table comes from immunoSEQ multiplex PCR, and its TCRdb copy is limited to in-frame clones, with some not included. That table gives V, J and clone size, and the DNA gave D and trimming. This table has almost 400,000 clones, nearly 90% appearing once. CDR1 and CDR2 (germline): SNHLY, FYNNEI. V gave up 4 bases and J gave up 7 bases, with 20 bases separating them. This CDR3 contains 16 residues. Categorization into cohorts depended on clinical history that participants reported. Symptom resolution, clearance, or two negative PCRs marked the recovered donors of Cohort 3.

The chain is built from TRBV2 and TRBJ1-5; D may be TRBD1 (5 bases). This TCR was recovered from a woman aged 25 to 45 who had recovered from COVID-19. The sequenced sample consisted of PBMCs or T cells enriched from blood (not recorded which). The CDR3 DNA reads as TGTGCCAGCAGTGGGGATGCAGGGCTCATAGGGCAGCCCCAGCATTTT. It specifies CASSGDAGLIGQPQHF. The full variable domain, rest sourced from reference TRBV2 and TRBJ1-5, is EPEVTQTPSHQVTQMGQEVILRCVPISNHLYFYWYRQILGQKVEFLVSFYNNEISEKSEIFDDQFSVERPDGSNFTLKIRSTKLEDSAMYFCASSGDAGLIGQPQHFGDGTRLSIL.